A single sample gave rise to the 5 T cell receptor beta chains below, sequenced in a study of Graves' ophthalmopathy and Graves' hyperthyroidism. Scientists amplified the TCR beta CDR3 regions from RNA transcripts. The first round was an RT-PCR with HTBI primers, and the second round was a multiplex PCR. TCRdb itself ran the multiplex PCR reads through MiXCR, one entry per CDR3 protein. The sample has over a million distinct CDR3 sequences; approximately 35% are singletons. The sequenced sample consisted of peripheral blood or thyroid tissue (not recorded which). Receptors originate from an adult man with Graves' hyperthyroidism.

Of note for this clonotype: As the CDR3 is not closed by the conserved phenylalanine or tryptophan, this likely results from a read error. The DNA of the CDR3 is TGCGCCAGCAGCCAAACTACTGGGGAATACGAGCAGTACCTC. Encoded protein: CASSQTTGEYEQYL. The V call is TRBV4-3, the J call TRBJ2-7; no firm D call. The CDR3 length is 14 residues. The V and J ends lost 2 bases and 4 bases respectively, with 12 bases between them. In germline, CDR1 is LGHNA, CDR2 YSLEER.

The rearrangement joins TRBV27 to TRBJ2-7; 8 nucleotides agree with TRBD2. With 3 bases clipped from V and 5 bases from J, the junction kept 3 bases outside the gene matches. CDR1 is MNHEY, CDR2 SMNVEV, per germline (reference sequence). The CDR3 extends over 13 amino acids. This chain's CDR3 is CASSFRGGNEQYF. The CDR3 coding sequence is TGTGCCAGCAGTTTCCGGGGGGGGAACGAGCAGTACTTC.

This clonotype was recorded many times. The DNA for the CDR3 is TGTGCCAGCAGCGTTTCGCCCTCTGATTCACCCCTCCACTTT. Its protein product is CASSVSPSDSPLHF. The chain uses TRBV9 and TRBJ1-6; D ambiguous. V lost 2 bases, J lost 8 bases, and 11 bases lay in between. Germline-derived CDR1 and CDR2 are SGDLS and YYNGEE. This CDR3 has 14 amino acids.

The chain has TRBV15 and TRBJ2-7, with a possible D match to TRBD2 (5 bases). The CDR3 consists of 15 residues. CDR1 is LNHNV, CDR2 YYDKDF, per germline (reference sequence). V lost 3 bases and J lost 5, with 17 bases in between. The CDR3 region has the DNA TGTGCCACCAGCAGCTTAGTGACTAAGTCGGACGAGCAGTACTTC. This codes for CATSSLVTKSDEQYF.

V gene TRBV20-1 combines with J gene TRBJ2-7, with 7 bases lining up with TRBD2. Germline V CDR1 and CDR2: DFQATT, SNEGSKA (reference sequence). The CDR3 consists of 12 residues. V shed 7 bases and J 1 base; nucleotides not matched to a gene: 4. CDR3 residues: CSGSRGSYEQYF. The DNA of the CDR3 is TGCAGTGGTTCGCGGGGGTCCTACGAGCAGTACTTC.